These T cell receptor beta chains were read from a single sample in a study of radiation and T cells in renal cell carcinoma. Method: immunoSEQ multiplex PCR; TCRdb's copy keeps in-frame clones and lacks some. Among roughly 86,000 clones listed, approximately 86% were seen once. The sample was blood, taken from a patient whose treatment included radiotherapy and nephrectomy. The receptors here all came from a man in his fifties with renal cell carcinoma. Each CDR3 is given with its conserved first and last residue. D genes are given only for firm matches. Rows may omit the clone size; those that give it use once, few, many or a size class.

clone_size d_call j_call v_call cdr3_nt cdr3_aa
NA TRBD2 TRBJ2-1 TRBV25-1 TGTGCCAGCAGTGATCCACTAGCGGGAGTTTACAATGAGCAGTTCTTC CASSDPLAGVYNEQFF
NA NA TRBJ1-2 TRBV7-7 TGTGCTAGCAGTTATTCCAGGGTTGTCGACTATGGCTACACCTTC CASSYSRVVDYGYTF
NA TRBD2 TRBJ2-5 TRBV4-1 TGCGCCAGCAGCCAACTGGGACTAGCGGGAGAGACCCAGTACTTC CASSQLGLAGETQYF
NA NA TRBJ2-6 TRBV30 TGTGCCTGCCGTTTATGGGGGGCTGGGGCCAACGTCCTGACTTTC CACRLWGAGANVLTF
NA TRBD1 TRBJ1-4 TRBV6-5 TGTGCCAGCAGTGACAGGGAGGAGAATGAAAAACTGTTTTTT CASSDREENEKLFF
few NA TRBJ1-2 TRBV30 TGTGCCTGGGGTCGAGACAGGCCATATGGCTACACCTTC CAWGRDRPYGYTF
NA NA TRBJ1-4 TRBV28 TGTGCCAGCAGTTTCGGGGCGCACAATGAAAAACTGTTTTTT CASSFGAHNEKLFF
NA NA TRBJ1-2 TRBV14 TGTGCCAGCAGCCATGGGCCCTCCTATGGCTACACCTTC CASSHGPSYGYTF
NA NA TRBJ2-3 TRBV2 TGTGCCAGCAGTGAAATGGCAGATACGCAGTATTTT CASSEMADTQYF
NA TRBD2 TRBJ2-3 TRBV19 TGTGCCACGCAAAATAGCGGGGGGACCACAGATACGCAGTATTTT CATQNSGGTTDTQYF
NA NA TRBJ1-1 TRBV6-6 TGTGCCAGCAGTCCCCCGGGGACGCACACTGAAGCTTTCTTT CASSPPGTHTEAFF
NA TRBD1 TRBJ1-1 TRBV10-3 TGTGCCACCCGGACAGGGCAAACCGGTGAAGCTTTCTTT CATRTGQTGEAFF
NA TRBD2 TRBJ2-5 TRBV7-2 TGTGCCAGCAGCTCGAGCGGGGGGGTCTTTGAGACCCAGTACTTC CASSSSGGVFETQYF
NA NA TRBJ2-2 TRBV29-1 TGCAGCGTTGCTAGTTTATATGGGACCGGGGAGCTGTTTTTT CSVASLYGTGELFF
NA TRBD1 TRBJ2-5 TRBV28 TGTGCCAGCAGTTTAGAGGACAGGGCGTTTGAGACCCAGTACTTC CASSLEDRAFETQYF
NA NA TRBJ2-5 TRBV2 TGTGCCAGCAGTGGGGGTACTACCCAGATCCAGTACTTC CASSGGTTQIQYF
NA NA TRBJ2-7 TRBV6-5 TGTGCCAGCAGTTTATCTCTAGCGAGCTACGAGCAGTACTTC CASSLSLASYEQYF
NA NA TRBJ1-1 TRBV7-8 TGTGCCAGCAGCCCCCCAGGGTACGAAGCTTTCTTT CASSPPGYEAFF
NA NA TRBJ1-4 TRBV29-1 TGCAGCGTTGGGGTCAGGTCTAAAGAAAAACTGTTTTTT CSVGVRSKEKLFF
NA TRBD2 TRBJ2-7 TRBV11-2 TGTGCCAGCAGCCCCGGGACACCGATAAGCGGGGGGCAGTACTTC CASSPGTPISGGQYF
NA TRBD2 TRBJ2-1 TRBV5-4 TGTGCCAGCAGCTCCAACGGGGGGTGGAGCTCCTACAATGAGCAGTTCTTC CASSSNGGWSSYNEQFF
once TRBD2 TRBJ2-2 TRBV11-1 TGTGCCAGCAGTTACTCTAGCGGGAATGGCGGGGAGCTGTTTTTT CASSYSSGNGGELFF
NA NA TRBJ2-7 TRBV30 TGTGCCTGGACTAGGAGGGGCTTCTCCTACGAGCAGTACTTC CAWTRRGFSYEQYF
NA NA TRBJ2-5 TRBV5-4 TGTGCCAGCAGCTTGGCCCAGGAGTACCAAGAGACCCAGTACTTC CASSLAQEYQETQYF
NA TRBD2 TRBJ2-1 TRBV5-1 TGCGCCAGCAGCCCGGGGGGGACTAGCGCGGGTGAGCAGTTCTTC CASSPGGTSAGEQFF
once TRBD1 TRBJ1-2 TRBV19 TGTGCCAGTAGTATAGATGCAGGGGGGTCGTATGGCTACACCTTC CASSIDAGGSYGYTF
few TRBD1 TRBJ2-7 TRBV4-1 TGCGCCAGCAGCCCGCGGCGCTTCGCGGCAGGGGGAGACGAGCAGTACTTC CASSPRRFAAGGDEQYF
NA NA TRBJ1-1 TRBV5-4 TGTGCCAGCAGCTTGACGGGGCGTAGCACTGAAGCTTTCTTT CASSLTGRSTEAFF
NA TRBD1 TRBJ2-5 TRBV7-2 TGTGCCAGCAGCTATTGGACAGGGCTAAAAGAGACCCAGTACTTC CASSYWTGLKETQYF
NA NA TRBJ1-5 TRBV28 TGTGCCAGCAGTTTCCAGAGGGCGCCCCAGCATTTT CASSFQRAPQHF
NA NA TRBJ1-1 TRBV18 TGTGCCAGCTCACCACTAAGGGACACGCCGAACACTGAAGCTTTCTTT CASSPLRDTPNTEAFF
NA TRBD2 TRBJ2-3 TRBV27 TGTGCCAGCAGTTCGGGGACTAGCGGAAGAAGCACAGATACGCAGTATTTT CASSSGTSGRSTDTQYF
NA TRBD1 TRBJ2-5 TRBV5-1 TGCGCCAGCAGCTCGGCGACAGGGCAAGAGACCCAGTACTTC CASSSATGQETQYF
NA NA TRBJ2-7 TRBV27 TGTGCCGGGAAGGGCCCAACTACGAACTTCTACGAGCAGTACTTC CAGKGPTTNFYEQYF
NA NA TRBJ2-7 TRBV7-8 TGTGCCAGCAGCTTAGAACCCAGGGGCTACGAGCAGTACTTC CASSLEPRGYEQYF
NA NA TRBJ2-3 TRBV2 TGTGCCAGCAGTGAGGGCACAGATACGCAGTATTTT CASSEGTDTQYF
NA TRBD1 TRBJ1-3 TRBV28 TGTGCCAGCAGTAGTAACAGGGGGTACACTGGAAACACCATATATTTT CASSSNRGYTGNTIYF
once TRBD1 TRBJ1-1 TRBV6-5 TGTGCCAGCAGCTTGGAGGGGGCGCGAAACACTGAAGCTTTCTTT CASSLEGARNTEAFF
NA NA TRBJ2-7 TRBV6-6 TGTGCCAGCACCGACGGGCAGGCCTCCTACGAGCAGTACTTC CASTDGQASYEQYF
NA NA TRBJ2-5 TRBV29-1 TGCAGCGTGACGGGTACTAGAAACCAAGAGACCCAGTACTTC CSVTGTRNQETQYF
NA NA TRBJ2-2 TRBV4-1 TGCGCCACCCGGGACCAGAACACCGGGGAGCTGTTTTTT CATRDQNTGELFF
NA NA TRBJ2-5 TRBV6-1 TGTGCCAGCAGTGAACAGGGGTCAGAGACCCAGTACTTC CASSEQGSETQYF
NA NA TRBJ2-6 TRBV5-4 TGTGCCGGTCGAGCCTTTTTGGGGGCCAACGTCCTGACTTTC CAGRAFLGANVLTF
NA TRBD2 TRBJ2-5 TRBV19 TGTGCCAGTAGTCAACTAGCGTTAGAGACCCAGTACTTC CASSQLALETQYF
NA NA TRBJ2-7 TRBV28 TGTGCCAGCCTGAAGGGGGGGAACTCCTACGAGCAGTACTTC CASLKGGNSYEQYF
NA TRBD2 TRBJ2-1 TRBV6-1 TGTGCCAGCAGTGAGGTGGGAGGGCCCCGGGAGCAGTTCTTC CASSEVGGPREQFF
few NA TRBJ1-1 TRBV20-1 TGCAGTGCTTCCAGGGACACTGAAGCTTTCTTT CSASRDTEAFF
once NA TRBJ2-2 TRBV5-1 TGCGCCAGCAGCTTCGGGCAGCGGGCGCACACCGGGGAGCTGTTTTTT CASSFGQRAHTGELFF
NA TRBD2 TRBJ2-3 TRBV5-1 TGCGCCAGCAGCCCGAGCGGGAGGACAGATACGCAGTATTTT CASSPSGRTDTQYF
NA TRBD1 TRBJ2-7 TRBV7-2 TGTGCCAGCAGCCGAAACAGGGGGCTGAACGAGCAGTACTTC CASSRNRGLNEQYF
NA NA TRBJ2-5 TRBV6-5 TGTGCCAGCAGTTATCCCGGCGTGGAGACCCAGTACTTC CASSYPGVETQYF
NA NA TRBJ2-2 TRBV4-1 TGCGCCAGCAGCCAAGATCATGCCGGGGAGCTGTTTTTT CASSQDHAGELFF
NA NA TRBJ2-7 TRBV29-1 TGCAGCGTCCGGACCGTGGGTGGGTACGAGCAGTACTTC CSVRTVGGYEQYF
once TRBD1 TRBJ1-1 TRBV7-7 TGTGCTAGCAGCTTAGACAGGGGCACTGAAGCTTTCTTT CASSLDRGTEAFF
NA NA TRBJ2-7 TRBV10-3 TGTGCCATAAGTAGGCCCCCTCCGGACGAGCAGTACTTC CAISRPPPDEQYF